This T cell receptor (beta chain) was sequenced for a study of T cell repertoires in cytomegalovirus infection. Study as a whole: Researchers turned to recently identified HLA-C-restricted CMV epitopes as well as well-studied HLA-B-restricted ones. Matching HLA type and CMV infection were both indicated by public TCR beta signatures.

The CDR3 is 16 residues long. In germline, CDR1 is MNHEY, CDR2 SMNVEV (reference sequence). The germline V and J ends were trimmed by 5 bases and 2 bases, with 18 bases remaining between them. About this clonotype itself: What it recognizes is unknown.

The study's findings and limits: It was HLA-C-restricted CMV-specific TCR beta clonotypes that dominated the response ex vivo. Identification of carriers of CMV plus the relevant HLA was achieved through cumulative public TCR beta family frequency.

TCRdb used MiXCR to reprocess the reads, holding one entry per CDR3 protein. The sample has some 900,000 distinct CDR3 sequences; roughly 33% are singletons. The chain links TRBV27 to TRBJ1-2; D is unclear. This sequence was found in a human donor in good health (CMV status not recorded). Some clones in this sample may be carry-over from other donors' samples. The sequencing here drew on cultured CD8+ T cells from PBMCs, taken from culture after CMV antigen stimulation. The DNA for the CDR3 is TGTGCCAGCAGTCCCTCGGTCGGGGAGGAAAACTATGGCTACACCTTC. Amino acid sequence: CASSPSVGEENYGYTF.